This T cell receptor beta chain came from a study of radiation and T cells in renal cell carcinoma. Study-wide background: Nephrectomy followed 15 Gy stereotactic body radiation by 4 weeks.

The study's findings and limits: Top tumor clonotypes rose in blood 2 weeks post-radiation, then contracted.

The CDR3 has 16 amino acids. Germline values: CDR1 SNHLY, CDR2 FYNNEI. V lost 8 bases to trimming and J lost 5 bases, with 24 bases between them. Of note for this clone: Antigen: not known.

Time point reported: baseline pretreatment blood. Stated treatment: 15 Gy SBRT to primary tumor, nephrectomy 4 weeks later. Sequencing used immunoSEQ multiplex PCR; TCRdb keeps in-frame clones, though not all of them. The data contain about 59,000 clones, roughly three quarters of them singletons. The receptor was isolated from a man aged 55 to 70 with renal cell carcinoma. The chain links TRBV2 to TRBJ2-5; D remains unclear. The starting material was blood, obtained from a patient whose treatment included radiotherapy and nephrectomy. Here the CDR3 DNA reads TGTGCCAGCTCCCCTGCCCCGACCAACCTAGGGGAGACCCAGTACTTC. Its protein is CASSPAPTNLGETQYF.